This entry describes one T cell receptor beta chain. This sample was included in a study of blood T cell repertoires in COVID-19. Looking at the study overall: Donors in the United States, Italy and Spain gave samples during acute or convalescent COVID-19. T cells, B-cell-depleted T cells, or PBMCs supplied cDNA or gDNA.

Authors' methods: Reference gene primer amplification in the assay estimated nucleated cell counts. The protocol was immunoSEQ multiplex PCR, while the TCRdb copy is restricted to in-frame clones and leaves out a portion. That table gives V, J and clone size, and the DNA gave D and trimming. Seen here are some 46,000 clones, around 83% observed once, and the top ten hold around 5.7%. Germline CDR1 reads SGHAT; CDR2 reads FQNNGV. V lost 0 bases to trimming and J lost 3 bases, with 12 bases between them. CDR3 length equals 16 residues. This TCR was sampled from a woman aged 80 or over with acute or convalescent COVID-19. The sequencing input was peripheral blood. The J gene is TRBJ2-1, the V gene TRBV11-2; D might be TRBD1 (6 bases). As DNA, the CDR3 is TGTGCCAGCAGCTTAGATGGCAGGGGTCTCTACAATGAGCAGTTCTTC. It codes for CASSLDGRGLYNEQFF.